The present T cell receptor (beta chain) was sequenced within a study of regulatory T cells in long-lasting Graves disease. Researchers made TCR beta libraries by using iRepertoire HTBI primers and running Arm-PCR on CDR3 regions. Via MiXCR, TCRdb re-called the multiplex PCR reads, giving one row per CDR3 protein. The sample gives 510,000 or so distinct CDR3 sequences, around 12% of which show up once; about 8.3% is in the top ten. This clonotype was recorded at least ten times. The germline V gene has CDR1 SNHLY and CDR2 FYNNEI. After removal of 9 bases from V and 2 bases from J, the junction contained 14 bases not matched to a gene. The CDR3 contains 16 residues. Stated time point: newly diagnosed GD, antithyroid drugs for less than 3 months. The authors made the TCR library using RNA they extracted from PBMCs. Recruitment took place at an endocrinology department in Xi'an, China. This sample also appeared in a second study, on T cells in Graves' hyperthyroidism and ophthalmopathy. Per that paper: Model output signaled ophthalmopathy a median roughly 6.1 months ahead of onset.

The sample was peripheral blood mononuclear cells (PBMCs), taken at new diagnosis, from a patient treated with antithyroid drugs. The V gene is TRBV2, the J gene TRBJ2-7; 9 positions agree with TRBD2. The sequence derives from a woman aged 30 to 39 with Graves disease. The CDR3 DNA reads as TGTGCCAGGTCCAGGTGGCTAGCGGGACCACCCTACGAGCAGTACTTC. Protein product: CARSRWLAGPPYEQYF.